The present TCR beta chain was sequenced within a study of blood T cell repertoires in COVID-19. At the level of the study: PBMCs, B-cell-depleted T cells, or T cells were the source of the cDNA or gDNA that made up the material.

Sequenced by immunoSEQ multiplex PCR; TCRdb stores in-frame clones only, minus some. This table holds over 70,000 clones, approximately 81% found once. Germline-derived CDR1 and CDR2 are MGHRA and YSYEKL. The CDR3 sequence is 17 residues long. V dropped 1 base and J dropped 4 bases, with 17 bases sitting between them. Seattle patients were enrolled during active infection and followed longitudinally. Sequencing used peripheral blood. The chain has TRBV4-1 and TRBJ2-1; D is possibly TRBD1 (7 bases). The receptor's source is a man in his sixties with COVID-19, enrolled during active disease. The DNA of the CDR3 is TGCGCCAGCAGCCAAGGCCTGCCCAGGGGGAGGTACAATGAGCAGTTCTTC. It encodes CASSQGLPRGRYNEQFF.